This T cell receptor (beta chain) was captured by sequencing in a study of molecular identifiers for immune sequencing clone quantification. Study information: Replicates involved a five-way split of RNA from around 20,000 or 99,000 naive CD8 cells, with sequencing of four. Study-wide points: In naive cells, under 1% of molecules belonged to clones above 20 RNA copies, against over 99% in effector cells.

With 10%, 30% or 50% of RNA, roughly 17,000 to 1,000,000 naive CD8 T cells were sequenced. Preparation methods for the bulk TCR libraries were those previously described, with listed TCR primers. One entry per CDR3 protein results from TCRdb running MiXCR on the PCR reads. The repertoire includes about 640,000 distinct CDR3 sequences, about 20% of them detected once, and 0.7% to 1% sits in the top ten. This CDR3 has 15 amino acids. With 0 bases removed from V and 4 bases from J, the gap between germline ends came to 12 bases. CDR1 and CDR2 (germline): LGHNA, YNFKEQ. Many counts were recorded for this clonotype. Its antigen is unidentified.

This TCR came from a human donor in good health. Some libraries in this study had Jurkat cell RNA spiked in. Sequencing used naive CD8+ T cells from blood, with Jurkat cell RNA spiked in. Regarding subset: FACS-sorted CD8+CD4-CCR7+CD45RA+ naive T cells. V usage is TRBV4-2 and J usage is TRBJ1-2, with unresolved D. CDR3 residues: CASSQDRHTSYGYTF. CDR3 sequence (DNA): TGTGCCAGCAGCCAAGATCGGCACACATCCTATGGCTACACCTTC.